The 10 T cell receptor beta chains given below trace back to one sample, sequenced in a study of cytomegalovirus exposure and HLA in healthy donors. The PCR was carried out with 60 Vbeta primers and 13 Jbeta primers. Assay used: immunoSEQ multiplex PCR; TCRdb lists only in-frame clones, some missing. Seen here are approximately 210,000 clones, 75% to 85% observed once, and the top ten hold around 0.38%. Sample: PBMCs. These TCRs come from a male donor in good health and CMV-seropositive.

The CDR3 is CASSLSELGTLNTEAFF. The CDR3 DNA reads TGTGCCAGCAGTTTAAGCGAATTGGGGACACTGAACACTGAAGCTTTCTTT. V usage is TRBV28 and J usage is TRBJ1-1; D may be TRBD1 (6 bases). CDR3 length: 17 residues. Germline values: CDR1 MDHEN, CDR2 SYDVKM. V was trimmed by 2 bases and J by 0 bases, leaving 16 bases between them.

The genes are TRBV27 and TRBJ2-7, with D unresolved. Trimming pared 5 bases from V and 6 bases from J, leaving 23 bases between. The germline V gene has CDR1 MNHEY and CDR2 SMNVEV (reference sequence). This CDR3 region has 16 residues. CDR3 DNA sequence: TGTGCCAGCAGTCCCTGGTTGTTCCCCTTACCGGGCGAGCAGTACTTC. It translates to CASSPWLFPLPGEQYF.

The rearrangement joins TRBV27 to TRBJ2-1, with 7 positions matching TRBD2. V shed 2 bases and J 9 bases; nucleotides not matched to a gene: 1. This CDR3 has 12 residues. Germline CDR1 is MNHEY and CDR2 is SMNVEV (reference sequence). The CDR3 nucleotides are TGTGCCAGCAGTTTACCGGGAGGTGAGCAGTTCTTC. Its protein is CASSLPGGEQFF.

This CDR3 is CASSFAGVGNTIYF. For the CDR3, the DNA is TGTGCCAGCAGCTTCGCCGGAGTTGGAAACACCATATATTTT. This chain uses TRBV7-2 with TRBJ1-3; D is unresolved. The length of the CDR3 is 14 residues. Germline V gene sequence: CDR1 SGHTA, CDR2 FQGNSA. The ends were cut back, 3 bases at V and 3 bases at J, with 9 bases in the middle.

The chain carries TRBV27 and TRBJ1-2; D may be TRBD1 (5 bases). There are 14 residues in the CDR3. Trimming left V 2 bases short and J 7 bases short, with 14 bases between. The V gene's germline CDR1 is MNHEY and CDR2 SMNVEV (reference sequence). The CDR3 nucleotides read TGTGCCAGCAGTTTAGACAGATACTATGGTGGCTACACCTTC. This gives the protein CASSLDRYYGGYTF.

This chain joins TRBV30 and TRBJ2-7, with TRBD2 identical over 7 bases. This CDR3 is built from 14 residues. Germline loops: CDR1 GTSNPN, CDR2 SVGIG (reference sequence). The V gene end was trimmed by 4 bases and the J gene end by 2 bases; junction bases not matched to a gene: 8. The CDR3 protein is CAWISRGGAYEQYF. The CDR3 DNA sequence: TGTGCCTGGATCAGCCGCGGGGGAGCCTACGAGCAGTACTTC.

The chain links TRBV7-2 to TRBJ2-5; a possible D gene is TRBD2 (6 bases). The CDR3 covers 14 residues. Germline V gene lookup returns CDR1 SGHTA and CDR2 FQGNSA. V was clipped by 1 base and J by 5 bases, with 11 bases between them. CDR3 sequence reads: CASSLGLRGETQYF. CDR3 in DNA: TGTGCCAGCAGCTTAGGGCTCCGGGGGGAGACCCAGTACTTC.

This clone was detected only a few times. The chain has TRBV14 and TRBJ2-5; D is possibly TRBD1 (6 bases). CDR1 and CDR2 from the germline V gene are SGHDN and FVKESK. V lost 1 base, J lost 3 bases, and 12 bases lay in between. This CDR3 has 15 amino acids. The CDR3 bases are TGTGCCAGCAGCCAAGGAGGGACAACTAAAGAGACCCAGTACTTC. Residues: CASSQGGTTKETQYF.

This clone showed up just a few times. The chain has TRBV9 and TRBJ2-2; tentatively, D is TRBD1 (6 bases). The CDR3 contains 17 residues. The V end was cut by 4 bases, the J end by 4 bases, with 20 bases between. Germline CDR1 is SGDLS and CDR2 is YYNGEE. CDR3 amino acids: CASSSKAGTFPTGELFF. The CDR3 DNA follows: TGTGCCAGCAGCTCCAAGGCCGGGACATTTCCCACCGGGGAGCTGTTTTTT.

The gene calls are TRBV9 and TRBJ1-2; D is unresolved. The CDR3 is 15 residues long. Trimming cost V 4 bases and J 4 bases, with 17 bases left between them. Germline-derived CDR1 and CDR2 are SGDLS and YYNGEE. Here the CDR3 reads CASSPRPYSPYGYTF. For the CDR3, the DNA is TGTGCCAGCAGCCCCCGTCCCTATTCCCCCTATGGCTACACCTTC.